The 31 T cell receptor beta chains below come from one sample, sequenced in a study of T cell repertoires in cytomegalovirus infection. TCRdb reanalysed the reads using MiXCR and keeps one entry per CDR3 protein. The repertoire consists of about 190,000 distinct CDR3 sequences, with roughly 9.8% occurring once and the leading ten covering roughly 4.8%. Sequencing used PBMCs. These receptors were obtained from a human donor in good health (CMV status not recorded). Some clones in this sample may be carry-over from other donors' samples.

This chain links TRBV6-2 or TRBV6-3 with TRBJ2-7; the match to TRBD1 covers 8 bases. The CDR3 extends over 14 amino acids. CDR1 and CDR2 (germline): MNHEY, SVGEGT. The junction had 10 bases not matched to a gene; V was cut back by 7 bases and J by 5 bases. CDR3 protein: CASIHQGAPNEQYF. As DNA, the CDR3 is TGTGCCAGCATCCATCAGGGGGCGCCGAACGAGCAGTACTTC.

This clonotype appeared many times. The J gene is TRBJ2-1, the V gene TRBV7-2; D may correspond to TRBD1 or TRBD2 (7 bases each). Germline CDR1 reads SGHTA; CDR2 reads FQGNSA. V was pared by 5 bases and J by 2 bases, with 19 bases between. The CDR3 spans 17 residues. The CDR3 DNA reads TGTGCCAGCAGCCGGAGGCGGGGGACAGACGCCTACAATGAGCAGTTCTTC. Its translation is CASSRRRGTDAYNEQFF.

This clonotype was seen many times. The V and J genes are TRBV7-2 and TRBJ2-2; TRBD2 matches 9 bases. J was trimmed by 1 base and V by 7 bases; bases with no gene match: 4. This CDR3 contains 15 residues. Germline CDR1 SGHTA, CDR2 FQGNSA. For the CDR3, the DNA is TGTGCCAGCAAGACGACTAGCGGGAACACCGGGGAGCTGTTTTTT. Translation gives CASKTTSGNTGELFF.

This chain uses TRBV20-1 with TRBJ2-1, with 8 positions matching TRBD2. V gave up 2 bases and J gave up 5 bases; unmatched junction bases: 5. CDR1 is DFQATT, CDR2 SNEGSKA, per germline (reference sequence). This CDR3 contains 14 residues. CDR3 nucleotides: TGCAGTGCTAGAAGTCTAGCGGGTAACAATGAGCAGTTCTTC. It encodes CSARSLAGNNEQFF.

At least ten counts were recorded for this clonotype. The V call is TRBV2, the J call TRBJ1-1, with 12 bases matching TRBD1. V was pared by 7 bases and J by 3 bases, with 6 bases of the junction left unmatched. CDR1 is SNHLY, CDR2 FYNNEI, per germline. This CDR3 spans 15 amino acids. CDR3 sequence reads: CASNRDRGPDTEAFF. For the CDR3, the DNA is TGTGCCAGCAACCGGGACAGGGGGCCGGACACTGAAGCTTTCTTT. The variable domain in full, completed from reference TRBV2 and TRBJ1-1, reads EPEVTQTPSHQVTQMGQEVILRCVPISNHLYFYWYRQILGQKVEFLVSFYNNEISEKSEIFDDQFSVERPDGSNFTLKIRSTKLEDSAMYFCASNRDRGPDTEAFFGQGTRLTVV.

This clonotype was found a few times. The rearrangement uses TRBV20-1 and TRBJ1-4; 7 bases are shared with TRBD1. The CDR3 has 14 residues. CDR1 is DFQATT and CDR2 is SNEGSKA in the germline V gene (reference sequence). Unmatched junction bases numbered 7, after V lost 6 bases and J lost 3 bases. The CDR3 DNA reads as TGCAGTGCCGTTCCGGGACAGCCTAATGAAAAACTGTTTTTT. Translating it yields CSAVPGQPNEKLFF.

This clonotype occurred many times. The J gene is TRBJ2-6, the V gene TRBV7-8; 9 bases fit TRBD1. CDR1 and CDR2 from the germline V gene are SGHVS and FQNEAQ. The CDR3 spans 18 residues. V gave up 5 bases and J gave up 0 bases; unmatched junction bases: 8. The CDR3 DNA reads as TGTGCCAGCAGCCCCCCCGGACAGGGGTTCTCTGGGGCCAACGTCCTGACTTTC. Its protein is CASSPPGQGFSGANVLTF.

With regard to this clonotype: A much larger clone lies a single base off, so this may be a read error. V usage is TRBV7-2 and J usage is TRBJ2-3; maybe TRBD1 (6 bases). The CDR3 totals 12 residues. CDR1 and CDR2 from the germline V gene are SGHTA and FQGNSA. DNA for the CDR3: TGTGTCAGCACCTCGAGGGGGGATACGCAGTATTTT. The encoded protein is CVSTSRGDTQYF.

This clonotype has ten or more counts. The genes are TRBV7-9 and TRBJ1-2; no clear D. Germline CDR1 and CDR2: SEHNR and FQNEAQ (reference sequence). This CDR3 is built from 14 residues. The germline V and J ends were trimmed by 7 bases and 4 bases, with 16 bases remaining between them. The CDR3 loop reads CASTGERASYGYTF. DNA for the CDR3: TGTGCCAGCACTGGGGAGAGGGCGAGCTATGGCTACACCTTC.

This chain joins TRBV27 and TRBJ1-4, with D possibly matching TRBD1 (5 bases). V lost 7 bases, J lost 0 bases, and 9 bases lay in between. There are 14 residues in the CDR3. The germline V gene has CDR1 MNHEY and CDR2 SMNVEV (reference sequence). The CDR3 sequence is CASTGQTTNEKLFF. CDR3 in DNA: TGTGCCAGCACCGGACAAACAACTAATGAAAAACTGTTTTTT.

This clonotype was observed at least ten times. V is TRBV7-2 and J is TRBJ1-5, with 10 positions matching TRBD1. The CDR3 totals 17 residues. The germline V gene has CDR1 SGHTA and CDR2 FQGNSA. The ends lost 3 bases at V and 4 bases at J; junction bases unmatched: 9. CDR3 sequence reads: CASSFLIMGQGNQPQHF. CDR3 nucleotide sequence: TGTGCCAGCAGCTTTCTTATCATGGGACAGGGGAATCAGCCCCAGCATTTT.

This chain links TRBV12-3 or TRBV12-4 with TRBJ2-2; D is possibly TRBD2 (7 bases). CDR3 length equals 15 residues. V gave up 8 bases and J gave up 0 bases, with 13 bases separating them. The CDR3: CASGGGGANTGELFF. The DNA of the CDR3 is TGTGCCAGCGGGGGCGGGGGCGCGAACACCGGGGAGCTGTTTTTT.

At least ten counts were recorded for this clonotype. The J gene is TRBJ2-1, the V gene TRBV12-3 or TRBV12-4, with D maybe TRBD2 (5 bases). This CDR3 has 15 amino acids. Trimming shortened V by 6 bases and J by 0 bases, and 12 bases separated the two germline ends. This CDR3 is CASSTSGASYNEQFF. CDR3 nucleotide sequence: TGTGCCAGCAGCACGAGCGGAGCCTCCTACAATGAGCAGTTCTTC.

This clonotype was recorded many times. The rearrangement joins TRBV7-2 to TRBJ1-2, with 8 bases matching TRBD1. CDR1 SGHTA and CDR2 FQGNSA come from the germline V gene. The ends lost 5 bases at V and 4 bases at J; junction bases unmatched: 9. The CDR3 has 15 amino acids. CDR3 sequence reads: CASSTTGTGFYGYTF. Written as DNA, the CDR3 is TGTGCCAGCAGCACCACCGGGACAGGTTTCTATGGCTACACCTTC.

The V and J genes are TRBV6-6 and TRBJ2-1; D is unclear. CDR3 length equals 15 residues. Trimming removed 5 bases at V and 6 bases at J, with 17 bases between. Looked up from germline, CDR1 is MNHNY and CDR2 is SVGAGI (reference sequence). For the CDR3, the DNA is TGTGCCAGCAGTCCCCCCTTACCCCGCCGCAATGAGCAGTTCTTC. Translation: CASSPPLPRRNEQFF.

In its sample, this clonotype was seen once. CDR3 loop: CASSPDRNNEQFF. The CDR3 DNA reads TGCGCCAGCAGCCCGGACAGGAACAATGAGCAGTTCTTC. The chain employs TRBV5-1 and TRBJ2-1; 7 bases are shared with TRBD1. Germline values: CDR1 SGHRS, CDR2 YFSETQ. The V segment lost 4 bases and the J segment 5 bases; nucleotides outside the gene matches: 3. The CDR3 length is 13 residues.

This clonotype was counted at least ten times. The chain joins TRBV28 to TRBJ1-6; TRBD1 aligns across 9 bases. In germline, CDR1 is MDHEN, CDR2 SYDVKM. V lost 10 bases, J lost 2 bases, and 15 bases stayed unmatched. The CDR3 is 18 amino acids. DNA for the CDR3: TGTGCCACGGGTGCCGGGACAGGGTCAGGGACCTATAATTCACCCCTCCACTTT. Protein sequence: CATGAGTGSGTYNSPLHF.

This clonotype was observed at least ten times. The chain is built from TRBV20-1 and TRBJ1-2; weak D call: TRBD1 (5 bases). V lost 3 bases and J 8 bases, leaving 22 bases between the germline ends. The length of the CDR3 is 15 residues. Per germline, CDR1 DFQATT and CDR2 SNEGSKA (reference sequence). CDR3 nucleotide sequence: TGCAGTGCTAGCCACGAATCAGGGAGAGGAGGGGGCTACACCTTC. It translates to CSASHESGRGGGYTF.

This clonotype was counted between two and nine times. The chain carries TRBV28 and TRBJ1-6; 8 positions agree with TRBD1. With V trimmed by 2 bases and J by 10 bases, 4 bases remained unmatched. The CDR3 has 14 amino acids. Germline V gene data show CDR1 as MDHEN and CDR2 as SYDVKM. The CDR3 coding sequence is TGTGCCAGCAGTTTACACAGGGGGGACTCACCCCTCCACTTT. This codes for CASSLHRGDSPLHF. Complete variable domain (other parts from reference TRBV28 and TRBJ1-6): DVKVTQSSRYLVKRTGEKVFLECVQDMDHENMFWYRQDPGLGLRLIYFSYDVKMKEKGDIPEGYSVSREKKERFSLILESASTNQTSMYLCASSLHRGDSPLHFGNGTRLTVT.

This clonotype occurred a few times. This sequence joins TRBV28 and TRBJ1-3, with D maybe TRBD1 (5 bases). Trimming stripped 3 bases from V and 4 bases from J, with 10 bases between. The CDR3 covers 14 residues. Germline loops: CDR1 MDHEN, CDR2 SYDVKM. The CDR3 DNA sequence: TGTGCCAGCAGTTTGGGGCTGGGAGGAAACACCATATATTTT. It yields the protein CASSLGLGGNTIYF.

Only a few counts were recorded for this clonotype. The chain has TRBV29-1 and TRBJ1-1, with D unresolved. Trimming cost V 2 bases and J 0 bases, with 10 bases left between them. Looked up from germline, CDR1 is SQVTM and CDR2 is ANQGSEA. The CDR3 spans 14 residues. Here the CDR3 reads CSVEIGRMNTEAFF. The CDR3 DNA is TGCAGCGTTGAAATCGGGAGGATGAACACTGAAGCTTTCTTT.

This clonotype was counted only a few times. The genes are TRBV7-2 and TRBJ1-1; D call uncertain. The ends were cut back, 1 base at V and 0 bases at J, with 9 bases in the middle. This CDR3 has 15 amino acids. Germline-derived CDR1 and CDR2 are SGHTA and FQGNSA. The CDR3 DNA is TGTGCCAGCAGCTTAGAAGGTGGCCTGAACACTGAAGCTTTCTTT. It specifies CASSLEGGLNTEAFF.

This clonotype was seen a handful of times. The chain recombines TRBV5-1 with TRBJ1-1, with unresolved D. This CDR3 contains 14 residues. Germline V gene sequence: CDR1 SGHRS, CDR2 YFSETQ. Trimming pared 1 base from V and 1 base from J, leaving 8 bases between. The CDR3 nucleotides are TGCGCCAGCAGCTTGTACTCAGCGAACACTGAAGCTTTCTTT. It is translated as CASSLYSANTEAFF. The whole variable domain, filled in from reference TRBV5-1 and TRBJ1-1, reads KAGVTQTPRYLIKTRGQQVTLSCSPISGHRSVSWYQQTPGQGLQFLFEYFSETQRNKGNFPGRFSGRQFSNSRSEMNVSTLELGDSALYLCASSLYSANTEAFFGQGTRLTVV.

This clonotype was counted only a few times. This chain links TRBV9 with TRBJ2-5, with 8 bases lining up with TRBD2. CDR1 and CDR2 from the germline V gene are SGDLS and YYNGEE. The CDR3 consists of 15 residues. The J segment lost 5 bases and the V segment lost 1 base, leaving 7 bases of the junction unmatched. The CDR3 loop is CASSVSGRSSETQYF. The DNA for the CDR3 is TGTGCCAGCAGCGTAAGCGGGAGATCGAGTGAGACCCAGTACTTC.

The genes are TRBV6-5 and TRBJ2-7; the D gene is possibly TRBD2 (6 bases). Trimming left V 0 bases short and J 3 bases short, with 15 bases between. The CDR3 length is 16 residues. Germline CDR1 MNHEY, CDR2 SVGAGI. DNA for the CDR3: TGTGCCAGCAGTTACTCGTATACGGCGGGGAACTACGAGCAGTACTTC. It yields the protein CASSYSYTAGNYEQYF.

This clonotype was detected ten times or more. The V and J genes are TRBV7-2 and TRBJ2-7; 8 bases are shared with TRBD1. V was pared by 4 bases and J by 6 bases, with 8 bases of the junction left unmatched. Germline lookup yields CDR1 SGHTA and CDR2 FQGNSA. This CDR3 has 14 amino acids. The CDR3 sequence is CASSSVRTGFEQYF. CDR3 nucleotide sequence: TGTGCCAGCAGCTCCGTCCGGACAGGGTTCGAGCAGTACTTC.

In this sample, this clonotype turned up a few times. CDR3 loop: CSAPGQGVNGGYTF. Written as DNA, the CDR3 is TGCAGCGCCCCCGGACAGGGGGTAAACGGAGGCTACACCTTC. The chain couples TRBV29-1 to TRBJ1-2, with 10 positions matching TRBD1. The germline CDR1 and CDR2 sequences are SQVTM and ANQGSEA. Losses at the gene ends were 7 bases for V and 8 bases for J; bases not matched to a gene: 13. The CDR3 runs 14 residues.

The sample holds a few counts of this clonotype. This chain links TRBV5-4 with TRBJ1-4, with 7 positions matching TRBD1. The germline V gene encodes CDR1 SGHNT and CDR2 YYREEE (reference sequence). J lost 6 bases, V lost 3 bases, and 8 bases had no gene match. The CDR3 has 15 residues. CDR3 amino acids: CASSSQGGFDEKLFF. Written as DNA, the CDR3 is TGTGCCAGCAGCTCGCAGGGGGGATTTGATGAAAAACTGTTTTTT.

Ten or more counts support this clonotype. The chain employs TRBV14 and TRBJ1-2; D not certain. Between the trimmed V and J ends, which lost 1 base and 1 base, there was a span of 4 bases. This CDR3 comprises 13 residues. Germline-derived CDR1 and CDR2 are SGHDN and FVKESK. The CDR3 DNA follows: TGTGCCAGCAGCCAAGTTCTTAACTATGGCTACACCTTC. Protein sequence: CASSQVLNYGYTF. Complete variable domain (other parts from reference TRBV14 and TRBJ1-2): EAGVTQFPSHSVIEKGQTVTLRCDPISGHDNLYWYRRVMGKEIKFLLHFVKESKQDESGMPNNRFLAERTGGTYSTLKVQPAELEDSGVYFCASSQVLNYGYTFGSGTRLTVV.

The chain uses TRBV7-2 and TRBJ2-3, with D perhaps TRBD2 (6 bases). The germline V gene has CDR1 SGHTA and CDR2 FQGNSA. This CDR3 comprises 15 residues. Trimming cost V 4 bases and J 1 base, with 12 bases left between them. CDR3 amino acids: CASSSSGLRTDTQYF. CDR3 DNA: TGTGCCAGCAGCTCCAGCGGGCTCCGCACAGATACGCAGTATTTT.

This clonotype was recorded at least ten times. The chain employs TRBV4-3 and TRBJ2-3; either TRBD1 or TRBD2 may fit D (5 bases each). CDR1 is LGHNA, CDR2 YSLEER, per germline. Between the trimmed V and J ends, which lost 0 bases and 6 bases, there was a span of 16 bases. The CDR3 covers 16 residues. The CDR3 DNA reads as TGCGCCAGCAGCCAAGATCGAGGTTCCGGGGCGGATACGCAGTATTTT. Protein product: CASSQDRGSGADTQYF.